This TCR beta chain is from a study of blood T cell repertoires in COVID-19. Across the whole study: In each case, the material was cDNA or gDNA derived from T cells, B-cell-depleted T cells, or PBMCs.

V lost 2 bases and J 10 bases, leaving 10 bases between the germline ends. The CDR3 contains 12 residues. The germline gives CDR1 SGHDT, CDR2 YYEEEE. Source study methods: Amplification of reference gene primers was used by the study to estimate nucleated cell counts. This table comes from immunoSEQ multiplex PCR, and its TCRdb copy is limited to in-frame clones, with some not included. That table gives V, J and clone size, and the DNA gave D and trimming. The sample carries roughly 250,000 clones, about 76% recorded once. Sequencing was performed on peripheral blood. This sequence originates from a woman aged 55-70 years with active or convalescent COVID-19. This rearrangement joins TRBV5-6 to TRBJ2-1, with a tentative D call TRBD1 (6 bases). In nucleotides, the CDR3 is TGTGCCAGCAGCTTTAACAGGGTAGAGCAGTTCTTC. Encoded protein: CASSFNRVEQFF.